Shown below are 17 T cell receptor beta chains from a single sample sequenced in a study of cytomegalovirus exposure and HLA in healthy donors. The PCR made use of 60 Vbeta and 13 Jbeta primers. Profiled with immunoSEQ multiplex PCR; TCRdb holds only in-frame clones, not every one. The sample lists about 160,000 clones; around 80% were seen once. What was sequenced was PBMCs. The receptors derive from a male donor in good health and CMV-seronegative.

The CDR3 coding sequence is TGTGCCACCAGCAGAGCGTACGAGGGTGAAAAACTGTTTTTT. Translated: CATSRAYEGEKLFF. The chain couples TRBV15 to TRBJ1-4; D uncertain. There are 14 residues in the CDR3. The V end was cut by 1 base, the J end by 7 bases, with 10 bases between. The germline V gene has CDR1 LNHNV and CDR2 YYDKDF (reference sequence).

This chain links TRBV9 with TRBJ2-1, with 12 bases fitting TRBD2. The V gene's germline CDR1 is SGDLS and CDR2 YYNGEE. The J segment lost 8 bases and the V segment lost 0 bases, leaving 6 bases of the junction unmatched. The CDR3 contains 16 residues. The CDR3 DNA sequence: TGTGCCAGCAGCGTAGACCCTAGCGGGGGGGATCATGAGCAGTTCTTC. As protein: CASSVDPSGGDHEQFF. Looking up the rest from reference TRBV9 and TRBJ2-1 gives the full variable domain: DSGVTQTPKHLITATGQRVTLRCSPRSGDLSVYWYQQSLDQGLQFLIQYYNGEERAKGNILERFSAQQFPDLHSELNLSSLELGDSALYFCASSVDPSGGDHEQFFGPGTRLTVL.

The rearrangement joins TRBV7-9 to TRBJ2-7, with 8 bases aligning to TRBD1. The CDR3 contains 15 residues. V shed 4 bases and J 0 bases; nucleotides not matched to a gene: 5. The germline CDR1 and CDR2 sequences are SEHNR and FQNEAQ (reference sequence). The CDR3 DNA reads TGTGCCAGCAGCTCCGGACAGGGTAGCTCCTACGAGCAGTACTTC. Encoded protein: CASSSGQGSSYEQYF.

The chain has TRBV2 and TRBJ1-4; D is unclear. V was pared by 6 bases and J by 9 bases, with 8 bases between. This CDR3 contains 11 residues. In germline, CDR1 is SNHLY, CDR2 FYNNEI. DNA for the CDR3: TGTGCCAGCAGGGACTCTCAAAAACTGTTTTTT. It codes for CASRDSQKLFF.

This clone appeared a single time. The V gene is TRBV4-2, the J gene TRBJ2-5; 11 nucleotides agree with TRBD1. The assigned J gene may be wrong: the sequence end matches TRBJ2-7 better. Germline CDR1 LGHNA, CDR2 YNFKEQ. This CDR3 has 16 amino acids. The CDR3 region is CASSQDPGTGGYEQYF. The CDR3 DNA is TGTGCCAGCAGCCAAGATCCCGGGACAGGGGGCTACGAGCAGTACTTC.

V gene TRBV2 combines with J gene TRBJ1-5, with 7 bases identical to TRBD1. The CDR3 is made up of 13 amino acids. The V segment lost 6 bases and the J segment 4 bases; nucleotides outside the gene matches: 3. Germline V lookup: CDR1 SNHLY, CDR2 FYNNEI. CDR3 sequence (DNA): TGTGCCAGCAGACCGGGACAGAATCAGCCCCAGCATTTT. Translating gives CASRPGQNQPQHF. The complete variable domain, with remaining parts taken from reference TRBV2 and TRBJ1-5, reads EPEVTQTPSHQVTQMGQEVILRCVPISNHLYFYWYRQILGQKVEFLVSFYNNEISEKSEIFDDQFSVERPDGSNFTLKIRSTKLEDSAMYFCASRPGQNQPQHFGDGTRLSIL.

V is TRBV19 and J is TRBJ1-5; unclear D gene. The CDR3 has 14 amino acids. V dropped 1 base and J dropped 5 bases, with 9 bases sitting between them. The germline gives CDR1 LNHDA, CDR2 SQIVND (reference sequence). The CDR3 protein is CASSIGQVYQPQHF. As DNA, the CDR3 is TGTGCCAGTAGTATAGGGCAGGTCTATCAGCCCCAGCATTTT. Based on the CDR3 plus reference TRBV19 and TRBJ1-5, the full variable domain is DGGITQSPKYLFRKEGQNVTLSCEQNLNHDAMYWYRQDPGQGLRLIYYSQIVNDFQKGDIAEGYSVSREKKESFPLTVTSAQKNPTAFYLCASSIGQVYQPQHFGDGTRLSIL.

V usage is TRBV5-4 and J usage is TRBJ2-1; D gene ambiguous. The germline V gene encodes CDR1 SGHNT and CDR2 YYREEE (reference sequence). The V end lost 1 base, the J end lost 6 bases, and 8 bases lay between the germline ends. There are 13 residues in the CDR3. CDR3 sequence reads: CASSLPGRNEQFF. CDR3 sequence (DNA): TGTGCCAGCAGCTTGCCAGGCCGCAATGAGCAGTTCTTC.

The chain's CDR3 is CASSTDTGLNYGYTF. The CDR3 DNA is TGTGCCAGCAGCACCGACACAGGCCTTAACTATGGCTACACCTTC. This rearrangement joins TRBV7-9 to TRBJ1-2; weak D call: TRBD1 (5 bases). Trimming cost V 5 bases and J 1 base, with 14 bases left between them. Germline CDR1 reads SEHNR; CDR2 reads FQNEAQ (reference sequence). The CDR3 loop spans 15 amino acids.

Remarks on this clone: At one end the junction does not follow the germline gene, possibly because of a read error. The chain joins TRBV2 to TRBJ2-7; 10 bases map to TRBD2. The CDR3 contains 13 residues. Germline V gives CDR1 SNHLY, CDR2 FYNNEI. The CDR3 coding sequence is TGTGCCGGCCGGACTAGCGGCTCCTGCGAGCAGTACTTC. This gives the protein CAGRTSGSCEQYF.

This chain connects TRBV7-9 to TRBJ2-2, with unresolved D. This CDR3 contains 13 residues. V was shortened by 6 bases and J by 1 base, with 6 bases between the two germline ends. Germline assignment: CDR1 SEHNR and CDR2 FQNEAQ (reference sequence). As DNA, the CDR3 is TGTGCCAGCAGTCCCTTGAACACCGGGGAGCTGTTTTTT. Protein product: CASSPLNTGELFF.

This chain connects TRBV7-2 to TRBJ2-7; 8 bases agree with TRBD2. CDR1 and CDR2 (germline): SGHTA, FQGNSA. J was trimmed by 4 bases and V by 5 bases; bases with no gene match: 13. The CDR3 is 16 amino acids. CDR3 amino acids: CASSPRISGTKYEQYF. The CDR3 region has the DNA TGTGCCAGCAGCCCCCGAATTAGCGGGACCAAGTACGAGCAGTACTTC.

The genes are TRBV27 and TRBJ2-1; 7 bases line up with TRBD2. The ends lost 6 bases at V and 4 bases at J; junction bases unmatched: 9. The CDR3 totals 15 residues. Germline V lookup: CDR1 MNHEY, CDR2 SMNVEV (reference sequence). CDR3 coding DNA: TGTGCCAGCAGACGTGCGGGAGATTGGTACAATGAGCAGTTCTTC. It encodes CASRRAGDWYNEQFF.

The chain joins TRBV11-2 to TRBJ1-1; tentative D call: TRBD1 (5 bases). The CDR3 covers 15 residues. Per germline, CDR1 SGHAT and CDR2 FQNNGV. V lost 3 bases to trimming and J lost 2 bases, with 13 bases between them. The CDR3 spells CASSLQGSPNTEAFF. CDR3 sequence (DNA): TGTGCCAGCAGCTTGCAGGGTTCCCCCAACACTGAAGCTTTCTTT.

The V call is TRBV7-6, the J call TRBJ2-1, with 8 bases aligning to TRBD2. This CDR3 contains 17 residues. Germline assignment: CDR1 SGHVS and CDR2 FNYEAQ. V gave up 0 bases and J gave up 1 base; unmatched junction bases: 5. CDR3 in DNA: TGTGCCAGCAGCTTAGCCGTACCTAGCGGGTCCTACAATGAGCAGTTCTTC. Translating gives CASSLAVPSGSYNEQFF.

The chain carries TRBV6-5 and TRBJ2-7; D might be TRBD2 (6 bases). The CDR3 contains 15 residues. Per the germline V gene, CDR1 is MNHEY and CDR2 is SVGAGI. The germline V and J ends were trimmed by 6 bases and 3 bases, with 18 bases remaining between them. DNA of the CDR3: TGTGCCAGCAGCCCCTCCTGGAGGGAGCTCTACGAGCAGTACTTC. This sequence encodes CASSPSWRELYEQYF.

Notes on this clone: At one end the junction does not follow the germline gene, possibly because of a read error. This chain connects TRBV5-3 to TRBJ2-4; 11 nucleotides line up with TRBD2. TRBV5-3 is designated an ORF whose function remains uncertain. The CDR3 contains 15 residues. CDR3 bases: TGTGCCAGAAGACGCGCTCCGGGACTAGCGGTCCGACACGGCTTC. Its protein is CARRRAPGLAVRHGF.